The TCR beta chain described here comes from a study of monozygotic twins with inflammatory bowel disease. Study results and caveats: Distinguishing T cell subtypes was not possible.

Total RNA input per TCR library was roughly 3,300 ng. For both chains, the TCRalpha and TCRbeta cDNA went through two nested PCRs of around 15 and 9 cycles. TCRdb re-called the 5' RACE reads; every CDR3 protein appears as one record, without DNA. Listed are 150,000 to 200,000 distinct CDR3 sequences; approximately 7% falls within the top ten. It was from whole blood, with no T cell sorting, that total RNA was isolated. The CDR3 is 13 residues long. Germline V gives CDR1 DFQATT, CDR2 SNEGSKA (reference sequence). As regards this clonotype: Its target is unknown.

V gene TRBV20-1 combines with J gene TRBJ2-7; TCRdb's D call, TRBD1, is unchecked because there is no DNA. The material sequenced was blood. This receptor was identified in a human donor with ulcerative colitis or Crohn's disease, or a healthy co-twin of an affected twin (not recorded which). The CDR3: CSGSGDSYYEQYF.